This TCR beta chain appears in the sequencing data of a study of blood T cell repertoires in COVID-19. Study context: PBMCs, B-cell-depleted T cells, or T cells provided the cDNA or gDNA that made up the material.

Enrolled during active infection, Seattle patients were then followed longitudinally. Original processing methods: Reference gene primer amplification gave estimated nucleated cell counts. Clones were read by immunoSEQ multiplex PCR, and TCRdb kept only the in-frame ones, dropping some. V and J calls and clone size are given by that table; D and trimming were obtained from the DNA. Among over 85,000 clones listed, about 90% were seen once. The TCR was taken from a woman aged 50 to 60 with COVID-19, enrolled during active disease. What was sequenced was peripheral blood.

CDR3 residues: CASSFYRNTEAFF. CDR3 DNA sequence: TGTGCCAGCAGCTTTTACAGGAACACTGAAGCTTTCTTT. J is TRBJ1-1 and V is TRBV5-6; D ambiguous. The CDR3 spans 13 residues. V was cut by 2 bases and J by 1 base, with 6 bases left in between. The germline V gene encodes CDR1 SGHDT and CDR2 YYEEEE.